Presented here are 29 T cell receptor beta chains from one specimen sequenced in a study of blood T cell repertoires in COVID-19. Assay used: immunoSEQ multiplex PCR; TCRdb lists only in-frame clones, some missing. The repertoire has tens of thousands of clones, about 91% of them found once; the top ten carry roughly 3.6%. Sequencing used peripheral blood. Receptors were obtained from a man between 40 and 49 years old with COVID-19, enrolled during active disease.

The chain couples TRBV19 to TRBJ2-7; unclear D gene. Per the germline V gene, CDR1 is LNHDA and CDR2 is SQIVND (reference sequence). The CDR3 spans 11 residues. V lost 10 bases, J lost 6 bases, and 13 bases lay in between. The chain's CDR3 is CATSQGVEQYF. The DNA of the CDR3 is TGTGCCACCTCACAAGGAGTCGAGCAGTACTTC.

The rearrangement links TRBV7-9 to TRBJ1-2, with D maybe TRBD1 (6 bases). With 6 bases removed from V and 5 bases from J, the gap between germline ends came to 16 bases. This CDR3 region has 14 residues. Looked up from germline, CDR1 is SEHNR and CDR2 is FQNEAQ (reference sequence). This CDR3 is CASSQRQALYGYTF. The CDR3 bases are TGTGCCAGCAGTCAAAGACAGGCTCTATATGGCTACACCTTC.

The chain couples TRBV19 to TRBJ2-3, with a weak D call TRBD2 (6 bases). The CDR3 runs 14 residues. Trimming left V 3 bases short and J 0 bases short, with 7 bases between. Germline lookup yields CDR1 LNHDA and CDR2 SQIVND (reference sequence). The CDR3 is CASSIGTSTDTQYF. The CDR3 DNA reads TGTGCCAGTAGTATCGGGACTAGCACAGATACGCAGTATTTT.

This clone occurred a few times. The V call is TRBV7-2, the J call TRBJ2-5; no reliable D call. Per the germline V gene, CDR1 is SGHTA and CDR2 is FQGNSA. The CDR3 sequence is 14 residues long. V lost 2 bases and J 1 base, leaving 8 bases between the germline ends. CDR3 in DNA: TGTGCCAGCAGCTTAAGACTGCTCCAAGAGACCCAGTACTTC. Its translation: CASSLRLLQETQYF.

The chain recombines TRBV7-2 with TRBJ2-2; tentative D call: TRBD1 (7 bases). V lost 5 bases and J lost 5, with 15 bases in between. CDR3 length equals 15 residues. Germline CDR1 is SGHTA and CDR2 is FQGNSA. The CDR3 is CASSPGQGGTGELFF. CDR3 DNA: TGTGCCAGCAGCCCGGGGCAGGGGGGAACCGGGGAGCTGTTTTTT.

This chain links TRBV24-1 with TRBJ2-2; possible D gene TRBD2, 5 bases. V shed 12 bases and J shed 6 bases, with 10 bases lying between them. The CDR3 runs to 11 residues. CDR1 is KGHDR and CDR2 is SFDVKD in the germline V gene. CDR3 amino acids: CASGSAGELFF. CDR3 sequence (DNA): TGTGCCTCGGGATCGGCCGGGGAGCTGTTTTTT.

The chain carries TRBV13 and TRBJ1-3; 8 positions match TRBD1. Germline V gene data show CDR1 as PRHDT and CDR2 as FYEKMQ (reference sequence). V lost 3 bases and J lost 7; bases outside the gene matches: 11. The CDR3 is 16 residues long. The CDR3 DNA reads TGTGCCAGCAGCTTCTTGGACAGGGCAATAAGGAACACCATATATTTT. Its translation is CASSFLDRAIRNTIYF.

This clone was counted between two and nine times. The same CDR3 can be traced to other DNA sequences in this sample. The chain uses TRBV18 and TRBJ2-2; D is perhaps TRBD1 (5 bases). The CDR3 extends over 13 amino acids. Germline values: CDR1 KGHSH, CDR2 LQKENI. V was clipped by 3 bases and J by 5 bases, with 7 bases between them. CDR3 residues: CASSPDSTGELFF. CDR3 nucleotides: TGTGCCAGCTCACCCGACAGTACCGGGGAGCTGTTTTTT. Using reference TRBV18 and TRBJ2-2 for the parts outside the CDR3, the full variable domain is NAGVMQNPRHLVRRRGQEARLRCSPMKGHSHVYWYRQLPEEGLKFMVYLQKENIIDESGMPKERFSAEFPKEGPSILRIQQVVRGDSAAYFCASSPDSTGELFFGEGSRLTVL.

CDR3 in amino acids: CASSLRTATDTQYF. Here the CDR3 DNA reads TGTGCCAGCAGCCTCCGGACAGCCACAGATACGCAGTATTTT. The chain recombines TRBV5-8 with TRBJ2-3, with D possibly TRBD1 on 6 matching bases. Trimming removed 4 bases at V and 2 bases at J, with 11 bases between. Germline CDR1 SGHTS, CDR2 YDEGEE. The CDR3 spans 14 residues.

The J gene is TRBJ2-1, the V gene TRBV7-8; no clear D. Trimming cost V 0 bases and J 0 bases, with 9 bases left between them. The germline V gene has CDR1 SGHVS and CDR2 FQNEAQ. This CDR3 is 16 amino acids long. CDR3 nucleotides: TGTGCCAGCAGCTTAGCGATGACAAGCTCCTACAATGAGCAGTTCTTC. It codes for CASSLAMTSSYNEQFF.

The J gene is TRBJ1-2, the V gene TRBV5-4; 7 bases align to TRBD1. The length of the CDR3 is 13 residues. Germline loops: CDR1 SGHNT, CDR2 YYREEE (reference sequence). Unmatched junction bases numbered 7, after V lost 5 bases and J lost 6 bases. As DNA, the CDR3 is TGTGCCAGCAGTGGGGTAGGGGGCAATGGCTACACCTTC. Encoded protein: CASSGVGGNGYTF.

This clone was detected only once. The chain joins TRBV5-4 to TRBJ1-2, with D perhaps matching TRBD1 (5 bases). The CDR3 loop spans 15 amino acids. The germline V gene has CDR1 SGHNT and CDR2 YYREEE (reference sequence). V shed 4 bases and J shed 0 bases, with 13 bases lying between them. The CDR3 DNA reads TGTGCCAGCAGCGTAGACAGCTGGACTAACTATGGCTACACCTTC. This translates into CASSVDSWTNYGYTF.

The chain links TRBV7-8 to TRBJ2-7; the match to TRBD2 covers 14 bases. The length of the CDR3 is 15 residues. V was pared by 4 bases and J by 5 bases, with 4 bases of the junction left unmatched. CDR1 is SGHVS, CDR2 FQNEAQ, per germline. The CDR3 loop reads CASSYGLAGGNEQYF. The CDR3 DNA reads TGTGCCAGCAGCTACGGACTAGCGGGGGGAAACGAGCAGTACTTC.

The genes are TRBV20-1 and TRBJ1-1; the D is unclear. The germline gives CDR1 DFQATT, CDR2 SNEGSKA (reference sequence). CDR3 size: 13 residues. V lost 3 bases and J lost 6, with 14 bases in between. The CDR3 is CSASNPGDPEAFF. Written as DNA, the CDR3 is TGCAGTGCTAGTAACCCAGGCGACCCTGAAGCTTTCTTT.

The rearrangement joins TRBV18 to TRBJ2-3, with a weak D call TRBD1 (6 bases). Germline CDR1 reads KGHSH; CDR2 reads LQKENI. The ends were cut back, 0 bases at V and 1 base at J, with 11 bases in the middle. The CDR3 runs to 16 residues. In DNA, the CDR3 is TGTGCCAGCTCACCACCTCAGGGGTCCGGCACAGATACGCAGTATTTT. Its translation is CASSPPQGSGTDTQYF.

The CDR3 loop reads CASAVAGPTDTQYF. CDR3 bases: TGCGCCAGTGCGGTGGCGGGGCCCACAGATACGCAGTATTTT. This sequence joins TRBV5-1 and TRBJ2-3, with D maybe TRBD2 (6 bases). CDR1 SGHRS and CDR2 YFSETQ come from the germline V gene. This CDR3 spans 14 amino acids. The V and J ends lost 8 bases and 2 bases respectively, with 15 bases between them.

V usage is TRBV7-6 and J usage is TRBJ1-3; 9 bases map to TRBD1. This CDR3 has 18 amino acids. V lost 5 bases and J lost 0; bases outside the gene matches: 11. Germline CDR1 reads SGHVS; CDR2 reads FNYEAQ. Here the CDR3 DNA reads TGTGCCAGCAGCCGTGTCCCGGGACAGGGACTCTCTGGAAACACCATATATTTT. Amino acid sequence: CASSRVPGQGLSGNTIYF.

The CDR3 protein is CSVRDTPQGEAFF. CDR3 nucleotide sequence: TGCAGCGTGCGGGATACCCCCCAAGGAGAAGCTTTCTTT. The genes are TRBV29-1 and TRBJ1-1, with no clear D. This CDR3 region has 13 residues. V lost 6 bases and J lost 8, with 19 bases in between. Germline V lookup: CDR1 SQVTM, CDR2 ANQGSEA. The entire variable domain, with the rest obtained from reference TRBV29-1 and TRBJ1-1, is as follows: SAVISQKPSRDICQRGTSLTIQCQVDSQVTMMFWYRQQPGQSLTLIATANQGSEATYESGFVIDKFPISRPNLTFSTLTVSNMSPEDSSIYLCSVRDTPQGEAFFGQGTRLTVV.

The chain has TRBV2 and TRBJ1-2, with 7 bases aligning to TRBD1. This CDR3 is 15 amino acids long. Losses at the gene ends were 2 bases for V and 6 bases for J; bases not matched to a gene: 9. CDR1 is SNHLY, CDR2 FYNNEI, per germline. The CDR3 DNA sequence: TGTGCCAGCAGTGAACTGCAGGGGGAAGTTAATGGCTACACCTTC. Encoded protein: CASSELQGEVNGYTF.

The J gene is TRBJ1-6, the V gene TRBV2; possibly TRBD1 for D (6 bases). Trimming took off 3 bases at V and 10 bases at J, with 13 bases between the two ends. Germline CDR1 and CDR2: SNHLY and FYNNEI. This CDR3 has 14 amino acids. CDR3 region: CASSEDSLDSPLHF. The CDR3 DNA is TGTGCCAGCAGTGAGGACAGCCTTGACTCACCCCTCCACTTT.

The chain recombines TRBV2 with TRBJ2-2, with D possibly matching TRBD1 (5 bases). This CDR3 region has 15 residues. The germline CDR1 and CDR2 sequences are SNHLY and FYNNEI. The V end lost 7 bases, the J end lost 0 bases, and 12 bases lay between the germline ends. The CDR3 region is CASKASTANTGELFF. The CDR3 region has the DNA TGTGCCAGCAAAGCTTCGACAGCGAACACCGGGGAGCTGTTTTTT.

The J gene is TRBJ1-4, the V gene TRBV3-1 (or the pseudogene TRBV3-2), with TRBD1 as a possible D gene (5 bases). The CDR3 has 15 amino acids. Germline CDR1 reads LGHDT; CDR2 reads YNNKEL (reference sequence). Trimming left V 4 bases short and J 3 bases short, with 12 bases between. CDR3 in amino acids: CASSLGSGANEKLFF. In DNA, the CDR3 is TGTGCCAGCAGCCTCGGCTCGGGGGCTAATGAAAAACTGTTTTTT.

This rearrangement joins TRBV2 to TRBJ2-5; 9 bases map to TRBD1. The CDR3 covers 15 residues. Per the germline V gene, CDR1 is SNHLY and CDR2 is FYNNEI. V gave up 8 bases and J gave up 3 bases; unmatched junction bases: 10. CDR3 bases: TGTGCCAGCGCCCGGGGGGACAGGGAAAAAGAGACCCAGTACTTC. Translating gives CASARGDREKETQYF.

The chain uses TRBV30 and TRBJ1-1; no firm D call. Trimming removed 0 bases from V and 3 bases from J, with 11 bases in between. CDR1 GTSNPN and CDR2 SVGIG come from the germline V gene (reference sequence). This CDR3 is 14 amino acids long. DNA for the CDR3: TGTGCCTGGAGTGTAACACCCCAGGACACTGAAGCTTTCTTT. Its translation: CAWSVTPQDTEAFF.

This chain links TRBV2 with TRBJ1-4; D gene unclear. The CDR3 is made up of 13 amino acids. Germline CDR1 and CDR2: SNHLY and FYNNEI. Trimming pared 8 bases from V and 10 bases from J, leaving 17 bases between. The CDR3 bases are TGTGCCAGCCTTGAGGTGAACCTGGGAAAACTGTTTTTT. It yields the protein CASLEVNLGKLFF.

V usage is TRBV4-2 and J usage is TRBJ2-3; D not resolved. The germline CDR1 and CDR2 sequences are LGHNA and YNFKEQ. V lost 0 bases and J 0 bases, leaving 4 bases between the germline ends. This CDR3 spans 14 amino acids. The CDR3 here is CASSQEESTDTQYF. CDR3 sequence (DNA): TGTGCCAGCAGCCAAGAAGAGAGCACAGATACGCAGTATTTT.

This clone came up a few times. V is TRBV2 and J is TRBJ1-5, with 11 positions matching TRBD1. CDR3 length: 16 residues. The V gene end was trimmed by 3 bases and the J gene end by 3 bases; junction bases not matched to a gene: 4. Germline assignment: CDR1 SNHLY and CDR2 FYNNEI. CDR3 in DNA: TGTGCCAGCAGTGACAGGGACAGGGGGTCCAATCAGCCCCAGCATTTT. Translated, it gives CASSDRDRGSNQPQHF.

The V gene is TRBV29-1, the J gene TRBJ1-2; TRBD1 agrees at 10 bases. The CDR3 runs 13 residues. The junction had 8 bases not matched to a gene; V was cut back by 6 bases and J by 7 bases. CDR1 is SQVTM, CDR2 ANQGSEA, per germline. The CDR3 DNA reads TGCAGCGTAGCTGGACAGGGGGGCAGTGGCTACACCTTC. Encoded protein: CSVAGQGGSGYTF.

The CDR3 sequence is CASSFSQGQNQPQHF. The CDR3 nucleotides read TGTGCCAGCAGTTTCTCCCAGGGTCAAAATCAGCCCCAGCATTTT. The chain recombines TRBV28 with TRBJ1-5; D is perhaps TRBD1 (5 bases). This CDR3 is 15 amino acids long. Deletions cut 3 bases from V and 4 bases from J, with 13 bases between. In germline, CDR1 is MDHEN, CDR2 SYDVKM.